The present entry profiles one T cell receptor (beta chain) with its context. Trimming left V 6 bases short and J 4 bases short, with 15 bases between. Germline loops: CDR1 ENHRY, CDR2 SYGVKD. The CDR3 sequence is 14 residues long. This sample was taken from a study of technical replicates of blood from a handful of donors. Sequenced by immunoSEQ multiplex PCR; TCRdb stores in-frame clones only, minus some. This sample has about 79,000 clones, with about 91% found just once. Input material: T cells isolated from PBMCs. The source of this sequence is a human donor in good health. Some clones in this sample may be carry-over from other donors' samples. V gene TRBV10-3 combines with J gene TRBJ2-5, with D hard to call. This CDR3 is CAISRDSFVETQYF. DNA of the CDR3: TGTGCCATCAGCCGAGACTCTTTCGTAGAGACCCAGTACTTC.